The entry that follows covers one T cell receptor (beta chain) sequence. This clone's antigen is unknown. The record has no base qualities; no much larger clone is one base away. These data originate in a study of T cells after yellow fever vaccination (dated 2019 in TCRdb). Looking at the study overall: The SMART-Seq v4 Ultra Low Input RNA kit was used to prepare libraries from fractions with low cell numbers. Bulk TCR alpha and beta repertoires were sequenced longitudinally to track T-cell clones before and after primary and booster YFV17D yellow fever vaccination. The cohort comprised two healthy male donors, one aged 18 to 30 and one aged 30 to 40 years. Blood was collected at multiple timepoints before and after primary and secondary immunization, and bulk PBMC replicates and cell subsets were isolated.

According to the study, the label for this sample's treatment or condition signals: live attenuated yellow fever vaccine strain. A standard Ficoll-Paque protocol was used to isolate PBMCs from peripheral blood. Dynabeads CD4 and CD8 positive selection kits were used to isolate CD4 and CD8 T-cell fractions. TriZol was used to extract RNA from bulk PBMCs, from CD4 and CD8 fractions, and from dextramer-positive and dextramer-negative fractions. Sequencing was carried out with an Illumina NovaSeq 6000. TCR cDNA was made using 5'RACE template switching, a step that added a universal primer site and unique molecular identifiers. Priming for cDNA synthesis came from both the TCR alpha and TCR beta constant segments. Libraries were amplified in two PCR steps, with sample barcodes and sequencing adapters added in the second step. Libraries were sequenced on Illumina HiSeq 2500 (2x100 bp) or NovaSeq (2x150 bp). As for the original processing: MIGEC was used to demultiplex reads and collapse the reads into UMI consensus sequences, and MiXCR was used for V(D)J alignment. Vaccine-responding clonotypes were defined with edgeR using replicate PBMC samples, requiring FDR below 0.01 and a log2 fold change above 5 up to day 15. Bulk clonotypes were assigned CD4 or CD8 identity according to which sequenced CD4 or CD8 repertoire held them at higher abundance. TCRdb trimmed the raw reads at Q25, called clones with MiXCR and kept productive beta chains. Rows matching on CDR3 protein sequence are summarized as one entry with the most common DNA and genes. These V and J calls rely on TCRdb rather than the paper's analysis. The sample table records approximately 170,000 distinct CDR3 sequences; about 11% of these occur just once. 30% to 45% of the sample goes to the ten largest clones.

What the study reported, not specific to this receptor: After the booster, most of the clones that had expanded following primary vaccination were detected again (roughly 97% of CD4 and roughly 90% of CD8), which suggests that memory was broadly maintained. Computational filtering was needed because FACS-sorted repertoires could contain abundant contaminating clonotypes from the bulk population. Compared with the primary T-cell response, the secondary T-cell response was weaker but faster, peaking on day 5 rather than day 15. A small share of clonotypes occurred in both CD4 and CD8 compartments, likely arising from convergent recombination. Because only a couple of donors were included in the study, the extent to which the findings can be generalized is limited.

Sequenced here: CD8+ T cells sorted from PBMCs, sampled 15 days after the yellow fever booster vaccination. The TCR originated in a man younger than 35 who received the YFV17D yellow fever vaccine.

The DNA is TGTGCCAGCAGTTTAGGCGGACAGGCGGGGGAGACCCAGTACTTC. Its translation is CASSLGGQAGETQYF. The chain is assembled from TRBV12-3 or TRBV12-4 and TRBJ2-5; matching of 7 bases hints at TRBD1 as the D gene. Trimming removed 1 base from V and 5 bases from J, leaving 14 bases between the germline ends. Measured from the cysteine to the phenylalanine, the CDR3 is 15 residues long. Just CDR3 DNA is preserved here, 45 bases in frame from base 1.